This T cell receptor (beta chain) was documented in a study of T cell responses to AZD1222 COVID-19 vaccine. Overall study findings and caveats: Among AZD1222 vaccinees, only six or seven were seropositive at baseline.

Concerning this clone itself: The target antigen is unknown.

Only in-frame clones appear in the TCRdb table, and some are missing; sequencing was by immunoSEQ multiplex PCR. This sample yields 80,000 to 100,000 clones, of which just under 90% are seen a single time; 2.8% belongs to the top ten. The CDR3 is 13 residues long. V was trimmed by 2 bases and J by 4 bases, leaving 8 bases between them. Germline V gene lookup returns CDR1 MDHEN and CDR2 SYDVKM. V is TRBV28 and J is TRBJ1-2, with D hard to call. Sequencing used peripheral blood, obtained on day 0 of MenACWY control vaccination. This sequence originates from an adult in good health. The DNA of the CDR3 is TGTGCCAGCAGTTTAGACGGAACCTATGGCTACACCTTC. This gives the protein CASSLDGTYGYTF.